The rows below give T cell receptor beta chains drawn from one sample of a study of cytomegalovirus exposure and HLA in healthy donors. TCRdb's copy holds only in-frame clones and misses some; the assay was immunoSEQ multiplex PCR. Seen here are about 160,000 clones, over 60% observed once, and the top ten hold 2.8%. Sample: PBMCs. These receptor sequences come from a woman in her thirties in good health and CMV-seronegative. CDR3s include the opening cysteine and the closing phenylalanine or tryptophan. The order of the fields is V gene, J gene, CDR3 protein.

TRBV5-1	TRBJ2-7	CASSLAGRVTYEQYF
TRBV29-1	TRBJ2-1	CSVWTGDRDEQFF
TRBV7-2	TRBJ1-6	CASSPQAGSPLHF
TRBV27	TRBJ1-2	CASSSRGYYGYTF
TRBV29-1	TRBJ2-7	CSASGTGLSYEQYF
TRBV29-1	TRBJ2-7	CSVDDSYEQYF
TRBV15	TRBJ2-5	CATSARTGAQETQYF
TRBV19	TRBJ1-5	CASSIVSRTYSNQPQHF
TRBV5-5	TRBJ1-1	CASSDPGHSNTEAFF
TRBV6-5	TRBJ2-5	CASSPTGGVETQYF
TRBV20-1	TRBJ2-1	CSASRGNEQFF
TRBV5-6	TRBJ2-7	CASSFGSYEQYF
TRBV4-1	TRBJ1-1	CASSQGPGGKTEAFF
TRBV4-3	TRBJ1-1	CASSNQGAPTEAFF
TRBV18	TRBJ2-3	CASSPPGLAADTQYF
TRBV29-1	TRBJ2-7	CSVVAVVSYEQYF
TRBV7-9	TRBJ2-2	CASRDRGPTGELFF
TRBV9	TRBJ1-6	CASSPNGVVGSPLHF
TRBV7-7	TRBJ1-4	CASSLGTGDEKLFF
TRBV9	TRBJ2-2	CASSVDGGDTGELFF
TRBV7-9	TRBJ1-2	CASSLVTGRLDGYTF
TRBV28	TRBJ2-3	CASRLRRASPTDTQYF
TRBV28	TRBJ1-5	CASRTSPNQPQHF
TRBV15	TRBJ1-4	CATSSLGREKLFF
TRBV5-4	TRBJ2-2	CASSLGHEAGELFF
TRBV27	TRBJ1-2	CATLKPLGGSYGYTF
TRBV7-8	TRBJ2-1	CASRLGLGSGQFF
TRBV7-9	TRBJ2-7	CASSTPLAAYGDYEQYF
TRBV9	TRBJ2-1	CASSQHGQAGSEQFF
TRBV9	TRBJ2-7	CASSVGYTSYEQYF
TRBV28	TRBJ2-7	CASSPPTSGTEQYF
TRBV7-9	TRBJ1-4	CASSPGDRYSEKLFF
TRBV6-1	TRBJ2-7	CASSFTFPGEQYF
TRBV11-1	TRBJ2-7	CASSRFTGPHEQYF
TRBV7-3	TRBJ2-3	CASSPPGTDTQYF
TRBV13	TRBJ2-1	CASSSWGAGSGFF
TRBV5-5	TRBJ1-5	CASSFTGQTDSNQPQHF
TRBV4-1	TRBJ2-3	CASSQDPAGGSDTQYF
TRBV7-3	TRBJ2-3	CASSLDYTDTQYF
TRBV7-8	.	CASSLHGSSYEQYF
TRBV6-6	TRBJ2-7	CASSTGTEAYEQYF
TRBV5-8	TRBJ2-1	CASSFIYNEQFF
TRBV7-3	TRBJ2-7	CASSLLAGDHEQYF
TRBV4-3	TRBJ2-1	CASSQDPREPNEQFF
TRBV5-4	TRBJ1-3	CASSRQGYGNTIYF
TRBV27	TRBJ2-5	CASGGGRARRETQYF
TRBV9	TRBJ1-6	CASSVGDRGGRAPLHF